The 15 T cell receptor beta chains listed next were all sequenced from one sample in a study of blood T cells in healthy people across ages. Through a sample-barcoded 5' primer and a J-beta primer mix, a second PCR was run for about 6 to 12 cycles. TCRdb redid the calling of the 5' RACE reads with MiXCR, one entry per CDR3 protein. This sample has approximately 1.5 million distinct CDR3 sequences, with approximately 42% found just once. The specimen was blood. These TCRs come from a woman younger than 35 in good health.

This chain links TRBV25-1 with TRBJ1-1, with D perhaps matching TRBD1 (5 bases). The CDR3 spans 18 residues. Trimming took off 5 bases at V and 0 bases at J, with 22 bases between the two ends. Germline CDR1 is MGHDK and CDR2 is SYGVNS. The DNA for the CDR3 is TGTGCCAGCAGTTTGGGACCCCAGGAGACTACAATGAACACTGAAGCTTTCTTT. Its translation is CASSLGPQETTMNTEAFF.

This clonotype was counted between two and nine times. J is TRBJ2-7 and V is TRBV11-2, with D perhaps matching TRBD1 (5 bases). The CDR3 has 13 residues. The V end was cut by 3 bases, the J end by 6 bases, with 12 bases between. Per the germline V gene, CDR1 is SGHAT and CDR2 is FQNNGV. For the CDR3, the DNA is TGTGCCAGCAGCTTGGACAAATTTCTCGAGCAGTACTTC. Its translation is CASSLDKFLEQYF. The entire variable domain, with the rest obtained from reference TRBV11-2 and TRBJ2-7, is as follows: EAGVAQSPRYKIIEKRQSVAFWCNPISGHATLYWYQQILGQGPKLLIQFQNNGVVDDSQLPKDRFSAERLKGVDSTLKIQPAKLEDSAVYLCASSLDKFLEQYFGPGTRLTVT.

The chain carries TRBV4-1 and TRBJ2-2; D perhaps matches TRBD1 (6 bases). The CDR3 runs 16 residues. The germline V gene has CDR1 MGHRA and CDR2 YSYEKL. The V gene lost 2 bases and the J gene lost 4 bases, with 14 bases spanning the gap. CDR3 nucleotides: TGCGCCAGCAGCCAACTCCAACAGGGTATCACCGGGGAGCTGTTTTTT. Its protein is CASSQLQQGITGELFF.

This clonotype has ten or more counts. Written as DNA, the CDR3 is TGTGCCAGCAGTCCTCGGGACAGGGGGCTTAATGAGCAGTTCTTC. It encodes CASSPRDRGLNEQFF. V and J are TRBV13 and TRBJ2-1, with 12 bases aligning to TRBD1. Trimming at V came to 6 bases and at J to 7 bases, leaving 7 bases not matched to a gene. This CDR3 is built from 15 residues. The V gene's germline CDR1 is PRHDT and CDR2 FYEKMQ (reference sequence).

This chain joins TRBV7-9 and TRBJ2-7, with 7 bases fitting TRBD1. Germline lookup yields CDR1 SEHNR and CDR2 FQNEAQ (reference sequence). The ends lost 5 bases at V and 3 bases at J; junction bases unmatched: 13. The CDR3 spans 16 residues. The CDR3 loop is CASSRPGTVRDYEQYF. CDR3 DNA sequence: TGTGCCAGCAGCCGCCCCGGGACAGTGAGAGACTACGAGCAGTACTTC.

This clonotype came up a few times. The chain couples TRBV25-1 to TRBJ2-7; D gene unclear. Per the germline V gene, CDR1 is MGHDK and CDR2 is SYGVNS. The CDR3 extends over 12 amino acids. The V and J ends lost 2 bases and 5 bases respectively, with 7 bases between them. The chain's CDR3 is CASSEIDHEQYF. Here the CDR3 DNA reads TGTGCCAGCAGTGAAATAGACCACGAGCAGTACTTC.

The rearrangement uses TRBV6-2 or TRBV6-3 and TRBJ2-4; 14 bases align to TRBD2. Per the germline V gene, CDR1 is MNHEY and CDR2 is SVGEGT. Germline trimming cut 5 bases from V and 8 bases from J; bases unmatched to any gene: 17. This CDR3 has 19 residues. The CDR3 DNA reads as TGTGCCAGCAGTAATCCTTCCGGACTAGCGGGAGGCCGGGGGGACATTCAGTACTTC. The encoded protein is CASSNPSGLAGGRGDIQYF.

CDR3 sequence: CASAGKSGQPQHF. The CDR3 DNA is TGTGCCAGCGCGGGGAAAAGCGGTCAGCCCCAGCATTTT. The chain links TRBV4-2 to TRBJ1-5; D is uncertain. V dropped 8 bases and J dropped 6 bases, with 14 bases sitting between them. The CDR3 has 13 amino acids. Germline assignment: CDR1 LGHNA and CDR2 YNFKEQ.

In the case of this clonotype: A single base separates this from a much larger clone, so it may be a read error. The CDR3 is CASSVGGEETQFF. For the CDR3, the DNA is TGTGCCAGCAGCGTAGGAGGGGAAGAGACCCAGTTCTTC. V gene TRBV9 combines with J gene TRBJ2-1; D is possibly TRBD1 or TRBD2 (5 bases each). The CDR3 covers 13 residues. Germline CDR1 SGDLS, CDR2 YYNGEE. Trimming removed 0 bases at V and 13 bases at J, with 14 bases between.

The V and J genes are TRBV19 and TRBJ2-1; TRBD2 aligns across 8 bases. This CDR3 comprises 15 residues. Germline trimming cut 5 bases from V and 3 bases from J; bases unmatched to any gene: 6. Germline V gene sequence: CDR1 LNHDA, CDR2 SQIVND (reference sequence). CDR3 protein: CASSWRGAYYNEQFF. In DNA, the CDR3 is TGTGCCAGTAGTTGGCGGGGGGCCTACTACAATGAGCAGTTCTTC.

The chain carries TRBV27 and TRBJ1-5; D remains ambiguous. This CDR3 contains 13 residues. Germline CDR1 and CDR2: MNHEY and SMNVEV (reference sequence). Trimming took 6 bases from V and 2 from J, leaving 8 bases between them. For the CDR3, the DNA is TGTGCCAGCAGCCCATCCCGCAATCAGCCCCAGCATTTT. Translation gives CASSPSRNQPQHF.

The chain carries TRBV6-2 or TRBV6-3 and TRBJ2-7; 8 nucleotides agree with TRBD1. J lost 5 bases, V lost 6 bases, and 9 bases had no gene match. The CDR3 length is 14 residues. Germline V CDR1 and CDR2: MNHEY, SVGEGT. The CDR3 here is CASRLWTGIHEQYF. The CDR3 coding sequence is TGTGCCAGCAGACTATGGACAGGGATCCACGAGCAGTACTTC.

V and J are TRBV30 and TRBJ2-2, with D hard to call. CDR1 and CDR2 from the germline V gene are GTSNPN and SVGIG (reference sequence). V was cut by 1 base and J by 4 bases, with 4 bases left in between. The CDR3 totals 12 residues. CDR3 bases: TGTGCCTGGAGTGGGGTCACCGGGGAGCTGTTTTTT. Translating it yields CAWSGVTGELFF.

The gene calls are TRBV7-9 and TRBJ2-7, with D possibly being TRBD1 or TRBD2 (7 bases each). CDR1 is SEHNR, CDR2 FQNEAQ, per germline (reference sequence). V was clipped by 5 bases and J by 6 bases, with 20 bases between them. This CDR3 has 15 residues. This CDR3 reads CASSPQGGTFCEQYF. The CDR3 nucleotides are TGTGCCAGCAGCCCCCAGGGGGGGACCTTCTGCGAGCAGTACTTC.

V is TRBV20-1 and J is TRBJ2-3; D not certain. Germline assignment: CDR1 DFQATT and CDR2 SNEGSKA (reference sequence). CDR3 length equals 13 residues. V gave up 2 bases and J gave up 2 bases, with 8 bases separating them. This chain's CDR3 is CSARWVNTDTQYF. The CDR3 bases are TGCAGTGCTAGATGGGTAAACACAGATACGCAGTATTTT.